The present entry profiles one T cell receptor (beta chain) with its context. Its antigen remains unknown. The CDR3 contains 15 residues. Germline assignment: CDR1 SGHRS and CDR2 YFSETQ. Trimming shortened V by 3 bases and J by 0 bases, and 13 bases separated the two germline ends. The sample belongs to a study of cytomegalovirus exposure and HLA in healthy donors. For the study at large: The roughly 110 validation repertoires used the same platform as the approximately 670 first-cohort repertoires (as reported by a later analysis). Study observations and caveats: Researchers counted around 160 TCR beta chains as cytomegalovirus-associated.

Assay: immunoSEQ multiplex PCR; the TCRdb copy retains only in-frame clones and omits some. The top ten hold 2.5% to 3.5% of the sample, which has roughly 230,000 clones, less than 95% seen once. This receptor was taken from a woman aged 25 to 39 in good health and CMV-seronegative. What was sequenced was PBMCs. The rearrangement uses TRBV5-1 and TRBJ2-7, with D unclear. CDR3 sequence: CASSSLGVNSYEQYF. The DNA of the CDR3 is TGCGCCAGCAGCTCCCTTGGGGTTAACTCCTACGAGCAGTACTTC.